This TCR beta chain appears in the sequencing data of a study of T cell responses to AZD1222 COVID-19 vaccine. Study-level points and caveats: In a largely white British group with more females than males, clonal diversity was possibly underestimated. Repertoire collection took place solely once the T cell response had peaked. The study identified only six AZD1222 recipients as seropositive at baseline. Increases in Spike-specific TCR breadth and depth were seen after two AZD1222 doses.

Repertoires were generated with immunoSEQ multiplex PCR, while TCRdb's copy carries only in-frame clones and drops some. The data hold 150,000 or so clones, with roughly 90% observed a single time. Details on this clone: Its antigen is not identified.

Sequencing used peripheral blood, obtained 28 days after the second AZD1222 dose. The sequence was obtained from an adult who received the AZD1222 COVID-19 vaccine.

CDR3 loop: CASSLVGTGGLETQYF. The DNA of the CDR3 is TGTGCCAGCAGCTTGGTTGGGACAGGGGGCTTAGAGACCCAGTACTTC. The chain has TRBV5-6 and TRBJ2-5, with 12 bases fitting TRBD1. CDR3 length equals 16 residues. V trimming: 0 bases; J trimming: 4 bases; junction bases outside the gene matches: 4. CDR1 and CDR2 from the germline V gene are SGHDT and YYEEEE.